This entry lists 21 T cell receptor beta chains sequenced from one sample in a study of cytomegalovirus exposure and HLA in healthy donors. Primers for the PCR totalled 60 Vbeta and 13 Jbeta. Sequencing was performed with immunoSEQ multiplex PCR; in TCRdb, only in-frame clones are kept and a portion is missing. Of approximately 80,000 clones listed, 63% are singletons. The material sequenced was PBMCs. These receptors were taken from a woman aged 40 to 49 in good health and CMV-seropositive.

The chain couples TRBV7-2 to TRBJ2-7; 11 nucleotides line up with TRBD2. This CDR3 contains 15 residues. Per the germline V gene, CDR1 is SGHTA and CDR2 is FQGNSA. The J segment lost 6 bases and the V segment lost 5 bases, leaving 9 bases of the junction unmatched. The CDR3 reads CASSATSGSGGEQYF. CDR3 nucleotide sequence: TGTGCCAGCAGCGCCACTAGCGGGAGCGGCGGCGAGCAGTACTTC.

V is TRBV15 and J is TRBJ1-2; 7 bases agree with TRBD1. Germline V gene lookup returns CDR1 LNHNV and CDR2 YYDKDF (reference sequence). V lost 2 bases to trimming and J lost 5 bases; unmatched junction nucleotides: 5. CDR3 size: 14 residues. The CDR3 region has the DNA TGTGCCACCAGCAGAAGGGGGCCCGGTTATGGCTACACCTTC. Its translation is CATSRRGPGYGYTF.

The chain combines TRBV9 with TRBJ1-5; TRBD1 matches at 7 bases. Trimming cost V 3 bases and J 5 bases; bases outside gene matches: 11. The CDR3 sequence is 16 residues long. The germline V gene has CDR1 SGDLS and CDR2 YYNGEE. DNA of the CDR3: TGTGCCAGCAGCGAGAGGGACAGCCTAAGCTATCAGCCCCAGCATTTT. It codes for CASSERDSLSYQPQHF.

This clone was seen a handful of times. The CDR3, as DNA: TGTGCCAGCACAAGGGGGCCTGATCCCTACGAGCAGTACTTC. This gives the protein CASTRGPDPYEQYF. The gene calls are TRBV6-5 and TRBJ2-7, with 7 bases aligning to TRBD1. Germline V gene data show CDR1 as MNHEY and CDR2 as SVGAGI. Germline trimming cut 7 bases from V and 2 bases from J; bases unmatched to any gene: 8. This CDR3 has 14 residues.

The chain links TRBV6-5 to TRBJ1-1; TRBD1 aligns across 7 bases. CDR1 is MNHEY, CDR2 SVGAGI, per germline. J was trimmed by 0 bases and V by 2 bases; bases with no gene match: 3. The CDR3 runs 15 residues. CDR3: CASSYGGQLNTEAFF. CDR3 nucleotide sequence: TGTGCCAGCAGTTACGGGGGACAGCTGAACACTGAAGCTTTCTTT.

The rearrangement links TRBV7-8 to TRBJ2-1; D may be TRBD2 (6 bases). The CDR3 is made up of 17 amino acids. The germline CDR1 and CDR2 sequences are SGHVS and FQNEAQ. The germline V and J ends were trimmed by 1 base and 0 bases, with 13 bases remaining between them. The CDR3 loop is CASSLGGAGSSYNEQFF. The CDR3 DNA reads TGTGCCAGCAGCTTAGGTGGGGCGGGAAGCTCCTACAATGAGCAGTTCTTC.

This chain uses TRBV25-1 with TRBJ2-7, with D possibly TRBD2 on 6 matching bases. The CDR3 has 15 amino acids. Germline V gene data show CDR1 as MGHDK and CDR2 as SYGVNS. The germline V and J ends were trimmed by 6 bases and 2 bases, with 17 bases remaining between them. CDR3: CASSLGGTTTYEQYF. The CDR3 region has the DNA TGTGCCAGCAGCCTGGGAGGAACTACTACCTACGAGCAGTACTTC.

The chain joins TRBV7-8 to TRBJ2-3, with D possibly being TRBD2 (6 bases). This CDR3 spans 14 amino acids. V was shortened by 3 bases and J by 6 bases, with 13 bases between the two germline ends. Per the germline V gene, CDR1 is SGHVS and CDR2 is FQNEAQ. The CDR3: CASSFATGGDTQYF. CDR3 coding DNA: TGTGCCAGCAGCTTTGCCACCGGAGGGGATACGCAGTATTTT.

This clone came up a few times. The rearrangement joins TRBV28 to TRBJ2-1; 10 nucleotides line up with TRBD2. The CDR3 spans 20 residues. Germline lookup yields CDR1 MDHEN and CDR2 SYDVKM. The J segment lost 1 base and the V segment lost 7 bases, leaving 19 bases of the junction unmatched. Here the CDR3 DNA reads TGTGCCAGCAAAGGTTACGAGGGGCTAGCGGGAGAGGGGTCCTACAATGAGCAGTTCTTC. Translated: CASKGYEGLAGEGSYNEQFF.

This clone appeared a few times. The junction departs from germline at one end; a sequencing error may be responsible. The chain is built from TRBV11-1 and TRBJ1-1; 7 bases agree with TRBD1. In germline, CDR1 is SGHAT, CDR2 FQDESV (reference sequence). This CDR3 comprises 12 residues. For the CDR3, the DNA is TGTGCCAGCAGCTTACCAGACAGGGTACGGTCCTTT. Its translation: CASSLPDRVRSF.

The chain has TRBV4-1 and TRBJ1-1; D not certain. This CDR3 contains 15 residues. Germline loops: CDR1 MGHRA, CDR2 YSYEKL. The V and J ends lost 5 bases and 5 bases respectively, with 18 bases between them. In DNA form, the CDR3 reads TGCGCCAGCAGCTTGACTTCCGGATATGAAACTGAAGCTTTCTTT. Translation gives CASSLTSGYETEAFF.

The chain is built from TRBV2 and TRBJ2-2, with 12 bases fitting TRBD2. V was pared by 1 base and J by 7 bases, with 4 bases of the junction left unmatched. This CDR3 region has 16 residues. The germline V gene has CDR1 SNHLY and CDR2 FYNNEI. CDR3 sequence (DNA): TGTGCCAGCAGTGAAGGACTAGCGGGAGTTCTCGGGGAGCTGTTTTTT. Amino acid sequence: CASSEGLAGVLGELFF. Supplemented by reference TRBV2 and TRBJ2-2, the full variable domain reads EPEVTQTPSHQVTQMGQEVILRCVPISNHLYFYWYRQILGQKVEFLVSFYNNEISEKSEIFDDQFSVERPDGSNFTLKIRSTKLEDSAMYFCASSEGLAGVLGELFFGEGSRLTVL.

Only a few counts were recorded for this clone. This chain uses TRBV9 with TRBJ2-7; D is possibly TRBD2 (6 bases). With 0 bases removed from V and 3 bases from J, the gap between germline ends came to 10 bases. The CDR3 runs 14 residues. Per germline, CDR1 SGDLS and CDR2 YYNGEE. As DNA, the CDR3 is TGTGCCAGCAGCGTAGGGGGGACTTTCTACGAGCAGTACTTC. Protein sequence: CASSVGGTFYEQYF.

CDR3 sequence (DNA): TGTGCCAGCAGCTTGACAAACAGGGGTCGAAATGAGCAGTTCTTC. It encodes CASSLTNRGRNEQFF. The V and J genes are TRBV7-2 and TRBJ2-1, with TRBD1 matching 7 bases. Germline V gene sequence: CDR1 SGHTA, CDR2 FQGNSA. The V segment lost 3 bases and the J segment 7 bases; nucleotides outside the gene matches: 9. The CDR3 length is 15 residues.

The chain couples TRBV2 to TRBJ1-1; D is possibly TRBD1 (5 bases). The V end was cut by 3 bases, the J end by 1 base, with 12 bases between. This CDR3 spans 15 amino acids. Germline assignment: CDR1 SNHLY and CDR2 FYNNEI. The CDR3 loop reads CASSDLGTPNTEAFF. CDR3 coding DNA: TGTGCCAGCAGTGACCTTGGGACTCCGAACACTGAAGCTTTCTTT.

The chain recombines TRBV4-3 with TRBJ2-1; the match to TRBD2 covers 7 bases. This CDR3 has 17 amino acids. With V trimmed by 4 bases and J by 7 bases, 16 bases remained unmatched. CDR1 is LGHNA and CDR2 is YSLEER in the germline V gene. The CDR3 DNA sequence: TGCGCCAGCAGCCGCGGGCCTGGGGGAGGGAATCGGAATGAGCAGTTCTTC. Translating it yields CASSRGPGGGNRNEQFF.

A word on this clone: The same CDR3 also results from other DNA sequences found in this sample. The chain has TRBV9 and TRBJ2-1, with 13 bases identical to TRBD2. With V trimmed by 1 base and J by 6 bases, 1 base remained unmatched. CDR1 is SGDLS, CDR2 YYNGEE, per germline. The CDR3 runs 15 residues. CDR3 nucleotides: TGTGCCAGCAGCGTATGGACTAGCGGGAGCAATGAGCAGTTCTTC. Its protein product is CASSVWTSGSNEQFF.

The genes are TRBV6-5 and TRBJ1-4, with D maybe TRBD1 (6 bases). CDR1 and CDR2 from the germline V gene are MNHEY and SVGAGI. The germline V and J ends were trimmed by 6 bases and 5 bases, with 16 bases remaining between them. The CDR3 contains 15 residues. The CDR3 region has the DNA TGTGCCAGCAGCCGGAAACAGGGAACAAATGAAAAACTGTTTTTT. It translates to CASSRKQGTNEKLFF.

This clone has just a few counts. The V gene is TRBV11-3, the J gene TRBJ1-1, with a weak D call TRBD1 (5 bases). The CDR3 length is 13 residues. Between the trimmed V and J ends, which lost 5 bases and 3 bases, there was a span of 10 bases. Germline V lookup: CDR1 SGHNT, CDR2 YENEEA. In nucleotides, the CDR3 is TGTGCCAGCAGCCGAGACAGCTACACTGAAGCTTTCTTT. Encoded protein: CASSRDSYTEAFF. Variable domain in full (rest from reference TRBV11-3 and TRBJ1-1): EAGVVQSPRYKIIEKKQPVAFWCNPISGHNTLYWYLQNLGQGPELLIRYENEEAVDDSQLPKDRFSAERLKGVDSTLKIQPAELGDSAVYLCASSRDSYTEAFFGQGTRLTVV.

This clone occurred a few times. CDR3: CASSQMMGAGYEQYF. The CDR3 DNA follows: TGTGCCAGCAGCCAGATGATGGGCGCTGGCTACGAGCAGTACTTC. The rearrangement uses TRBV7-2 and TRBJ2-7; D is ambiguous. The CDR3 is made up of 15 amino acids. Germline assignment: CDR1 SGHTA and CDR2 FQGNSA. The ends were cut back, 5 bases at V and 3 bases at J, with 17 bases in the middle.

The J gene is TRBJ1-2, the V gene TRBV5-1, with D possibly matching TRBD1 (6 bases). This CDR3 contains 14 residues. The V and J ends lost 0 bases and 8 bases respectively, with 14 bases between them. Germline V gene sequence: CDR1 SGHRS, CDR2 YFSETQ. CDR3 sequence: CASSLGTDYMGYTF. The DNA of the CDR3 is TGCGCCAGCAGCTTGGGGACAGATTATATGGGCTACACCTTC.